The rows below give T cell receptor beta chains drawn from one sample of a study of cytomegalovirus exposure and HLA in healthy donors. Generated by immunoSEQ multiplex PCR, the TCRdb table keeps only in-frame clones and is missing some. This sample yields about 170,000 clones, of which roughly 80% are seen a single time; around 2.1% belongs to the top ten. Sequencing was performed on PBMCs. These receptors were taken from a female donor in good health and CMV-seronegative. CDR3s include the opening cysteine and the closing phenylalanine or tryptophan. The order of the fields is J gene, clone size, V gene, D gene, CDR3 DNA, CDR3 protein. A D gene is named only where the DNA matches it firmly. Some rows mark clone size as missing; the rest say once, few, many or name a class of expanded clone.

j_gene: TRBJ2-7; abundance: once; v_gene: TRBV7-6; d_gene: -; CDR3nt: TGTGCCAGCAGCTTAGGTCCGTCCGAGCAGTACTTC; CDR3aa: CASSLGPSEQYF
j_gene: TRBJ1-5; abundance: -; v_gene: TRBV5-1; d_gene: TRBD1; CDR3nt: TGCGCCAGCAGCCCGGGACAGGGGAATCAGCCCCAGCATTTT; CDR3aa: CASSPGQGNQPQHF
j_gene: TRBJ2-7; abundance: -; v_gene: TRBV29-1; d_gene: -; CDR3nt: TGCAGCGTTGGGGGTCCTGAGGGCTACGAGCAGTACTTC; CDR3aa: CSVGGPEGYEQYF
j_gene: TRBJ2-2; abundance: -; v_gene: TRBV19; d_gene: -; CDR3nt: TGTGCCAGTAGTGCCTCCGGACAGAGCACCGGGGAGCTGTTTTTT; CDR3aa: CASSASGQSTGELFF
j_gene: TRBJ2-5; abundance: -; v_gene: TRBV9; d_gene: -; CDR3nt: TGTGCCAGCAGCGCCCTAGACTCACCTCGGGGAAAAGAGACCCAGTACTTC; CDR3aa: CASSALDSPRGKETQYF
j_gene: TRBJ2-3; abundance: -; v_gene: TRBV5-4; d_gene: TRBD2; CDR3nt: TGTGCCAGCAGCTTGGGACTAGCTGAAGATACGCAGTATTTT; CDR3aa: CASSLGLAEDTQYF
j_gene: TRBJ2-3; abundance: once; v_gene: TRBV21-1; d_gene: -; CDR3nt: TGTGCCAGCAGCAAAAGGGAGACATCGAGTGCAGATACGCAGTATTTT; CDR3aa: CASSKRETSSADTQYF
j_gene: TRBJ1-2; abundance: -; v_gene: TRBV7-8; d_gene: -; CDR3nt: TGTGCCAGCAGCTTACACCCGTTGAGTGGCTACACCTTC; CDR3aa: CASSLHPLSGYTF
j_gene: TRBJ1-5; abundance: -; v_gene: TRBV6-6; d_gene: -; CDR3nt: TGTGCCGCAGCAGGGGTCTCGGCTCAGCCCCAGCATTTT; CDR3aa: CAAAGVSAQPQHF
j_gene: TRBJ1-4; abundance: -; v_gene: TRBV5-6; d_gene: -; CDR3nt: TGTGCCAGCAGCCGATTGGGACTCCCGAATGAAAAACTGTTTTTT; CDR3aa: CASSRLGLPNEKLFF
j_gene: TRBJ1-1; abundance: -; v_gene: TRBV7-9; d_gene: -; CDR3nt: TGTGCCAGCAGCTTAGGACAACTGTACGCTTTCTTT; CDR3aa: CASSLGQLYAFF
j_gene: TRBJ1-2; abundance: -; v_gene: TRBV7-9; d_gene: -; CDR3nt: TGTGCCAGCAGACATCAGGGATTACGGTATGGCTACACCTTC; CDR3aa: CASRHQGLRYGYTF
j_gene: TRBJ2-6; abundance: -; v_gene: TRBV5-5; d_gene: -; CDR3nt: TGTGCCAGCAGCCCGCTTAGCTCTGGGGCCAACGTCCTGACTTTC; CDR3aa: CASSPLSSGANVLTF
j_gene: TRBJ1-6; abundance: -; v_gene: TRBV5-4; d_gene: TRBD1; CDR3nt: TGTGCCAGCAGCTTGGGGACAGGTTATAATTCACCCCTCCACTTT; CDR3aa: CASSLGTGYNSPLHF
j_gene: TRBJ1-2; abundance: -; v_gene: TRBV9; d_gene: -; CDR3nt: TGTGCCAGCAGCGTAGGAACAGGTTGGGATGGCTACACCTTC; CDR3aa: CASSVGTGWDGYTF
j_gene: TRBJ1-6; abundance: once; v_gene: TRBV6-1; d_gene: TRBD1; CDR3nt: TGTGCCAGTTTCTTCGGGACAGGGGGGAATTCACCCCTCCACTTT; CDR3aa: CASFFGTGGNSPLHF
j_gene: TRBJ1-1; abundance: -; v_gene: TRBV6-4; d_gene: TRBD1; CDR3nt: TGTGCCAGCAGTGACCCCATGACAGGGTCTGAAGCTTTCTTT; CDR3aa: CASSDPMTGSEAFF
j_gene: TRBJ1-2; abundance: -; v_gene: TRBV7-2; d_gene: -; CDR3nt: TGTGCCAGCAGCTTACCCGGGTTTGGCTACACCTTC; CDR3aa: CASSLPGFGYTF
j_gene: TRBJ1-1; abundance: few; v_gene: TRBV6-1; d_gene: -; CDR3nt: TGTGCCAGCAGTGAAGCGCTCGGGAGGAACACTGAAGCTTTCTTT; CDR3aa: CASSEALGRNTEAFF
j_gene: TRBJ2-1; abundance: -; v_gene: TRBV6-5; d_gene: -; CDR3nt: TGTGCCAGCAGTTTCGACAGCTACAATGAGCAGTTCTTC; CDR3aa: CASSFDSYNEQFF
j_gene: TRBJ2-2; abundance: -; v_gene: TRBV10-3; d_gene: TRBD2; CDR3nt: TGTGCCATCTCCCTAGCGGGAGATGGAACCGGGGAGCTGTTTTTT; CDR3aa: CAISLAGDGTGELFF
j_gene: TRBJ1-2; abundance: -; v_gene: TRBV4-2; d_gene: TRBD1; CDR3nt: TGTGCCAGCAGCCCACCGGGACAGGGGGCGCGAGTAGGGGAGGGCTACACCTTC; CDR3aa: CASSPPGQGARVGEGYTF
j_gene: TRBJ2-3; abundance: -; v_gene: TRBV9; d_gene: TRBD2; CDR3nt: TGTGCCAGCAGCGTAGAGTCGAGCGGGACCACAGATACGCAGTATTTT; CDR3aa: CASSVESSGTTDTQYF
j_gene: TRBJ1-2; abundance: -; v_gene: TRBV5-4; d_gene: -; CDR3nt: TGTGCCAGCAGCTCCCCGGACAGAAGTTATGGCTACACCTTC; CDR3aa: CASSSPDRSYGYTF
j_gene: TRBJ1-1; abundance: -; v_gene: TRBV15; d_gene: TRBD1; CDR3nt: TGTGCCACCAGCAGAGAAACAGGGGGCCCTCCCTCATTT; CDR3aa: CATSRETGGPPSF
j_gene: TRBJ2-2; abundance: -; v_gene: TRBV5-1; d_gene: TRBD2; CDR3nt: TGCGCCAGCAGCTTGGAGGGGACTAGTAGGAACGGGGAGCTGTTTTTT; CDR3aa: CASSLEGTSRNGELFF
j_gene: TRBJ1-3; abundance: -; v_gene: TRBV2; d_gene: -; CDR3nt: TGTGCCAGCAGTGAACAGGGTGCAGGAAACACCATATATTTT; CDR3aa: CASSEQGAGNTIYF
j_gene: TRBJ1-3; abundance: -; v_gene: TRBV30; d_gene: -; CDR3nt: TGTGCCTGGAGTTCAGGGCTCGGAAACACCATATATTTT; CDR3aa: CAWSSGLGNTIYF
j_gene: TRBJ2-7; abundance: -; v_gene: TRBV29-1; d_gene: TRBD1; CDR3nt: TGCAGCGGCTCCGGGACAGGGAGAGAGCAGTACTTC; CDR3aa: CSGSGTGREQYF
j_gene: TRBJ2-7; abundance: few; v_gene: TRBV11-2; d_gene: -; CDR3nt: TGTGCCAGCAGCAATCTTACCGGGAAAAGGACCTACGAGCAGTACTTC; CDR3aa: CASSNLTGKRTYEQYF
j_gene: TRBJ2-1; abundance: -; v_gene: TRBV9; d_gene: -; CDR3nt: TGTGCCAGCAGCGTGGGAGCCGATTTAGAGCAGTTCTTC; CDR3aa: CASSVGADLEQFF
j_gene: TRBJ1-1; abundance: few; v_gene: TRBV5-1; d_gene: -; CDR3nt: TGCGCCAGCAGCCCAACGACAGGACGAAACACTGAAGCTTTCTTT; CDR3aa: CASSPTTGRNTEAFF
j_gene: TRBJ2-1; abundance: -; v_gene: TRBV7-8; d_gene: TRBD1; CDR3nt: TGTGCCAGCGGGCCTCCGGGGACAGGGGTTTACAATGAGCAGTTCTTC; CDR3aa: CASGPPGTGVYNEQFF
j_gene: TRBJ1-5; abundance: -; v_gene: TRBV27; d_gene: -; CDR3nt: TGTGCCAGCAGTAGAGACAGCTATAGCAATCAGCCCCAGCATTTT; CDR3aa: CASSRDSYSNQPQHF
j_gene: TRBJ2-5; abundance: -; v_gene: TRBV2; d_gene: -; CDR3nt: TGTGCCAGCAGTGATCTAGCCCAAGAGACCCAGTACTTC; CDR3aa: CASSDLAQETQYF
j_gene: TRBJ2-5; abundance: -; v_gene: TRBV29-1; d_gene: -; CDR3nt: TGCAGCGTTGGTTACGTGGTCGGGGAGACCCAGTACTTC; CDR3aa: CSVGYVVGETQYF
j_gene: TRBJ1-2; abundance: -; v_gene: TRBV9; d_gene: -; CDR3nt: TGTGCCAGCAGCGTAGCCCTATCTGGCTACACCTTC; CDR3aa: CASSVALSGYTF
j_gene: TRBJ2-5; abundance: -; v_gene: TRBV7-2; d_gene: -; CDR3nt: TGTGCCAGCAGCTTAGATAGGACTACAGAGACCCAGTACTTC; CDR3aa: CASSLDRTTETQYF
j_gene: TRBJ2-3; abundance: once; v_gene: TRBV6-1; d_gene: -; CDR3nt: TGTGCCAGCAGTGCGACAGTAGATACGCAGTATTTT; CDR3aa: CASSATVDTQYF
j_gene: TRBJ2-4; abundance: -; v_gene: TRBV7-2; d_gene: -; CDR3nt: TGTGCCAGCAGCCCTACCGGGGTCCCAAACATTCAGTACTTC; CDR3aa: CASSPTGVPNIQYF
j_gene: TRBJ2-5; abundance: -; v_gene: TRBV2; d_gene: TRBD2; CDR3nt: TGTGCCAGCAGTACCCGACTAGCGTTTCAAGAGACCCAGTACTTC; CDR3aa: CASSTRLAFQETQYF
j_gene: TRBJ1-2; abundance: -; v_gene: TRBV6-5; d_gene: TRBD1; CDR3nt: TGTGCCAGCAGTCAAATGTTGACAGGGGTCTATGGCTACACCTTC; CDR3aa: CASSQMLTGVYGYTF
j_gene: TRBJ1-4; abundance: -; v_gene: TRBV6-5; d_gene: -; CDR3nt: TGTGCCAGCAGTTACTATCTGTCGGCAACTAATGAAAAACTGTTTTTT; CDR3aa: CASSYYLSATNEKLFF